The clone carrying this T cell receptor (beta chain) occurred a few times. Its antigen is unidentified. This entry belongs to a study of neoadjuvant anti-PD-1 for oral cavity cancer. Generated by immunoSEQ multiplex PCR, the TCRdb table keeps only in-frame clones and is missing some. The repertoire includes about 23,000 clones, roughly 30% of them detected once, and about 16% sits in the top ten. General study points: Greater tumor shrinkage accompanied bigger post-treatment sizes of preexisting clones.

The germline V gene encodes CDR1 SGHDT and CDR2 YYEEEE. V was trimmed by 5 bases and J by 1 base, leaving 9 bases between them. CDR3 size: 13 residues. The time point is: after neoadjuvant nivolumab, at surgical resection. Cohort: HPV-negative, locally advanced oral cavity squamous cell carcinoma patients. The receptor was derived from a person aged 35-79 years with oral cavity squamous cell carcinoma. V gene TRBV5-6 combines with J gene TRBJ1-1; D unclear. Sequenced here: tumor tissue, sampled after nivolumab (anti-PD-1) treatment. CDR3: CASRTWANTEAFF. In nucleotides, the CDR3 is TGTGCCAGCAGAACCTGGGCGAACACTGAAGCTTTCTTT.